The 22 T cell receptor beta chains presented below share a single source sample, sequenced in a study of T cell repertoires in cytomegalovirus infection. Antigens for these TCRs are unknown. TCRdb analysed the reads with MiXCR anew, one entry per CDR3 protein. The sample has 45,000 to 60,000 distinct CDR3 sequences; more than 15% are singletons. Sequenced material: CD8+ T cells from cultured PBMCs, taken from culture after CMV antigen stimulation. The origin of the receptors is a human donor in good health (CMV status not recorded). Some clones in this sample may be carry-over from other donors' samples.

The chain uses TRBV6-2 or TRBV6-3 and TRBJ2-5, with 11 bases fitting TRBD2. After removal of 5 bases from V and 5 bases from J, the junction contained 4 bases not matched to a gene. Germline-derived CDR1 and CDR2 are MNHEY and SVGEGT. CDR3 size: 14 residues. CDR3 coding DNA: TGTGCCAGCAGTATAGCGGGGGGGAAGGAGACCCAGTACTTC. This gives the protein CASSIAGGKETQYF.

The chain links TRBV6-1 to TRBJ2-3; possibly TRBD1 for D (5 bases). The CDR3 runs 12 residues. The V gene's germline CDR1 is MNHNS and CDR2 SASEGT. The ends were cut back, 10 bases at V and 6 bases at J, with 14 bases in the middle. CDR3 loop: CAITKGPDTQYF. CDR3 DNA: TGTGCCATTACGAAGGGGCCGGATACGCAGTATTTT.

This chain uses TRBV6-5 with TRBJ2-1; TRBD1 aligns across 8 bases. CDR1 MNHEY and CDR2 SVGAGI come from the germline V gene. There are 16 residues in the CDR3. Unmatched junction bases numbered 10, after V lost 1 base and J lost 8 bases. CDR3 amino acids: CASSYWVQGGEDEQFF. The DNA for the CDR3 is TGTGCCAGCAGTTACTGGGTACAGGGGGGTGAGGATGAGCAGTTCTTC.

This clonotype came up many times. This chain's CDR3 is CASSILAGGLNEQFF. The CDR3 DNA reads TGTGCCAGTAGTATACTAGCGGGAGGGCTTAATGAGCAGTTCTTC. This chain links TRBV19 with TRBJ2-1; 12 positions match TRBD2. This CDR3 has 15 residues. Trimming cost V 2 bases and J 7 bases; bases outside gene matches: 3. Germline V gene sequence: CDR1 LNHDA, CDR2 SQIVND (reference sequence).

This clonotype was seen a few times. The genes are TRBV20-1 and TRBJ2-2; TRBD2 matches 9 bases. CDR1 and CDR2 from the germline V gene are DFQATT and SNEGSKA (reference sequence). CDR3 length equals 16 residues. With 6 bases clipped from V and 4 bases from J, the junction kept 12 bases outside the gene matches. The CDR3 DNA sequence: TGCAGTGCGCCCCAAACTAGCGGGCGCATCACCGGGGAGCTGTTTTTT. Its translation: CSAPQTSGRITGELFF.

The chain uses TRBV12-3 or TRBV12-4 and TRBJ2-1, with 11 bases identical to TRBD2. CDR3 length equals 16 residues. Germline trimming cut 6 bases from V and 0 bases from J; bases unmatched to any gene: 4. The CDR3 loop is CASSRLAGSSYNEQFF. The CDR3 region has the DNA TGTGCCAGCAGCAGACTAGCGGGAAGCTCCTACAATGAGCAGTTCTTC.

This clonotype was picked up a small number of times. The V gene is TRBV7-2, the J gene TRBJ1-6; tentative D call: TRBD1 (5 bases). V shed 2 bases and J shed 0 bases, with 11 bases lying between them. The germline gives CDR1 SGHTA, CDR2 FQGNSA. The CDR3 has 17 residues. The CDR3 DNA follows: TGTGCCAGCAGCTTACGGCCAGGGAGCTCCTATAATTCACCCCTCCACTTT. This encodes CASSLRPGSSYNSPLHF.

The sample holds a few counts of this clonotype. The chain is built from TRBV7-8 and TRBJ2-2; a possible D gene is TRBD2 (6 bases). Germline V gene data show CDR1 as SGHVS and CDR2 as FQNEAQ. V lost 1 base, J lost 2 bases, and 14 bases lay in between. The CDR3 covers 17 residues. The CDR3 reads CASSLERLLANTGELFF. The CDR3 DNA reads TGTGCCAGCAGCTTAGAGAGGCTACTAGCAAACACCGGGGAGCTGTTTTTT.

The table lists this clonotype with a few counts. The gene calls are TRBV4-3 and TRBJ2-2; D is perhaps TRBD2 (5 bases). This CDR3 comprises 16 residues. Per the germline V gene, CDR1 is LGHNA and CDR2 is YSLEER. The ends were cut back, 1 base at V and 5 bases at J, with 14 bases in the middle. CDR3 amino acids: CASSQGLGRGTGELFF. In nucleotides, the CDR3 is TGCGCCAGCAGCCAAGGCCTAGGGAGAGGGACCGGGGAGCTGTTTTTT.

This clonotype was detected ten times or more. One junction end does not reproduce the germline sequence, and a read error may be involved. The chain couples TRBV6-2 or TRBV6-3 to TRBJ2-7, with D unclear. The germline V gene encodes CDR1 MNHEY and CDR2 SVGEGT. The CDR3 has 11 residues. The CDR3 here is CASSHSYEQYF. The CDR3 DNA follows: TGTGCCAGCAGTCACTCCTACGAGCAGTACTTC.

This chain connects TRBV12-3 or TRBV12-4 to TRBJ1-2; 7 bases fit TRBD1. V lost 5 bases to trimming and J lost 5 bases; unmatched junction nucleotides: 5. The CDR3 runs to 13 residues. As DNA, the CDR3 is TGTGCCAGCAGTGAAACGACAGGGTATGGCTACACCTTC. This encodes CASSETTGYGYTF.

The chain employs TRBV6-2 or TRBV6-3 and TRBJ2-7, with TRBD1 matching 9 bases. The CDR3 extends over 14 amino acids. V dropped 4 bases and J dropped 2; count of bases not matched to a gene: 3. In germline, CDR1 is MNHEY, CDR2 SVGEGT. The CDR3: CASSSGQGPYEQYF. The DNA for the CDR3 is TGTGCCAGCAGTTCGGGACAGGGCCCCTACGAGCAGTACTTC.

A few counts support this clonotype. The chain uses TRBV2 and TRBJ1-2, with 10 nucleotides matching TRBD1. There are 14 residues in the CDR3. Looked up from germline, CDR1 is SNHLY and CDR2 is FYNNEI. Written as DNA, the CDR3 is TGTGACGTGACAGGGGGCGCTTCCCTCTATGGCTACACCTTC. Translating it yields CDVTGGASLYGYTF.

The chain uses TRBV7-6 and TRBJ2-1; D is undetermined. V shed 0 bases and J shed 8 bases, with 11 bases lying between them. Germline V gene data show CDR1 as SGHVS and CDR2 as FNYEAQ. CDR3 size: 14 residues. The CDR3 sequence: CASSLAGKGDEQFF. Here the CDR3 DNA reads TGTGCCAGCAGCTTAGCGGGAAAAGGCGATGAGCAGTTCTTC.

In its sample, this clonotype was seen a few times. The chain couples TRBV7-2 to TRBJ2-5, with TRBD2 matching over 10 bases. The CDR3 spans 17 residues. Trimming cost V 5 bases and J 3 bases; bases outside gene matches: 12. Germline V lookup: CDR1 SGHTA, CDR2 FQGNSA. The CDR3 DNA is TGTGCCAGCAGCCCCGTTAGTCTAGCGGGAGTTAAAGAGACCCAGTACTTC. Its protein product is CASSPVSLAGVKETQYF.

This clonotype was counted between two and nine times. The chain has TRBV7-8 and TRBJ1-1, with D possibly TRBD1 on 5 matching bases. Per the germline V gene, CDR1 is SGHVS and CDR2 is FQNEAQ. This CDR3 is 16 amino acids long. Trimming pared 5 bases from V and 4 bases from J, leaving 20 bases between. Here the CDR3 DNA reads TGTGCCAGCAGCCCTTACGGGTCATGGGACGGCACTGAAGCTTTCTTT. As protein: CASSPYGSWDGTEAFF.

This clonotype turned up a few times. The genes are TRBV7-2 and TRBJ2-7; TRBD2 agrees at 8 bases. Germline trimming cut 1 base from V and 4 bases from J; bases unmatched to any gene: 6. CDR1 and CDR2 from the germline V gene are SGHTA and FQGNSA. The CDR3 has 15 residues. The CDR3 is CASSLVRSGEYEQYF. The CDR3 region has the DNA TGTGCCAGCAGCTTAGTCCGTAGCGGGGAGTACGAGCAGTACTTC.

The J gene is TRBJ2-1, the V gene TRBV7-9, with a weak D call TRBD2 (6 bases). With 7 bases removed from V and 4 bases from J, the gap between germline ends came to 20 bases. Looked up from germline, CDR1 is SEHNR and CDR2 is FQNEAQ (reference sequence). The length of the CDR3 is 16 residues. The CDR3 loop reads CASTIRDFHPYNEQFF. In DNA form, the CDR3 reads TGTGCCAGCACTATTAGGGACTTCCATCCGTACAATGAGCAGTTCTTC.

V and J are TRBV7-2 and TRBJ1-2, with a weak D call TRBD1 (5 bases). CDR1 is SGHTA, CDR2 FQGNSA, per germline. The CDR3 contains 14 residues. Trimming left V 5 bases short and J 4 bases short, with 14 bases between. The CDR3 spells CASSLTPGPYGYTF. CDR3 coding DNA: TGTGCCAGCAGCCTTACACCGGGGCCCTATGGCTACACCTTC. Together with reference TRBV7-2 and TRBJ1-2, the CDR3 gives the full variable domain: GAGVSQSPSNKVTEKGKDVELRCDPISGHTALYWYRQSLGQGLEFLIYFQGNSAPDKSGLPSDRFSAERTGGSVSTLTIQRTQQEDSAVYLCASSLTPGPYGYTFGSGTRLTVV.

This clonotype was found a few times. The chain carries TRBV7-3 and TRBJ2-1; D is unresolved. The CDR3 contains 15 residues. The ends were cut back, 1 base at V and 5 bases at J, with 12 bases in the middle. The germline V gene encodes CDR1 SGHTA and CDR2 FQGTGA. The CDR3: CASSLKRGLNNEQFF. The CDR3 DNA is TGTGCCAGCAGCTTAAAGCGTGGGTTAAACAATGAGCAGTTCTTC.

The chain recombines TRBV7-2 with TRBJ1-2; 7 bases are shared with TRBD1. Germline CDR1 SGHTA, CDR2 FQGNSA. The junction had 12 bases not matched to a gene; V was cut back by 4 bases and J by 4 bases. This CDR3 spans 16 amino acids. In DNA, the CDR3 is TGTGCCAGCAGCTCGTTTCCCGGGACAGACACCTATGGCTACACCTTC. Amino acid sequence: CASSSFPGTDTYGYTF.

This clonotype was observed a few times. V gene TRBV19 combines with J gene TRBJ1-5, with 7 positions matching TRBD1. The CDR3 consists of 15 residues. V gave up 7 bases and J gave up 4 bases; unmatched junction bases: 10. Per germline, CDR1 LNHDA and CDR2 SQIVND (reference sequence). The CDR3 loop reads CASTLGAGGNQPQHF. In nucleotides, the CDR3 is TGTGCCAGTACCTTAGGGGCAGGGGGTAATCAGCCCCAGCATTTT.